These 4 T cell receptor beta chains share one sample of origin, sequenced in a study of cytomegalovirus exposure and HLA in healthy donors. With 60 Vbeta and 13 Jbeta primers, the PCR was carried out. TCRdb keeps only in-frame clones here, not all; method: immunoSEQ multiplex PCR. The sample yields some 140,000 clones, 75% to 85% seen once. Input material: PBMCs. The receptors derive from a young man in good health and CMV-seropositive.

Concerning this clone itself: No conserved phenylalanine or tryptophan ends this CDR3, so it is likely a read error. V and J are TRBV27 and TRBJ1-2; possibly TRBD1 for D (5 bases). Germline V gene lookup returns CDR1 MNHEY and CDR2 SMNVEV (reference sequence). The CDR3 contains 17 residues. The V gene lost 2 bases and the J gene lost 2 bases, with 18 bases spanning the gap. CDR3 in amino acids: CASSLGGAPGGNYGYTL. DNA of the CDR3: TGTGCCAGCAGTTTAGGCGGAGCACCCGGGGGAAACTATGGCTACACCCTC.

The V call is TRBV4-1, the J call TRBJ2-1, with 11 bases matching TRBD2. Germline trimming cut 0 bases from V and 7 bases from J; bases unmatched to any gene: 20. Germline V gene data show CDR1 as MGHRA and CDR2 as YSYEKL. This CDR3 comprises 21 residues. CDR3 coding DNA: TGCGCCAGCAGCCAAGAAGGGGTGGGAACCTTAACTAGCGGGAGAATGAATGAGCAGTTCTTC. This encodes CASSQEGVGTLTSGRMNEQFF.

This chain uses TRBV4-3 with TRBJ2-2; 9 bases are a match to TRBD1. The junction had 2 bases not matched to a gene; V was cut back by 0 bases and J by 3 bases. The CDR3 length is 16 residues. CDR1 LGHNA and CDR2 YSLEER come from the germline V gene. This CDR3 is CASSQDRTGDTGELFF. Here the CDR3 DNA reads TGCGCCAGCAGCCAAGACCGGACAGGGGACACCGGGGAGCTGTTTTTT.

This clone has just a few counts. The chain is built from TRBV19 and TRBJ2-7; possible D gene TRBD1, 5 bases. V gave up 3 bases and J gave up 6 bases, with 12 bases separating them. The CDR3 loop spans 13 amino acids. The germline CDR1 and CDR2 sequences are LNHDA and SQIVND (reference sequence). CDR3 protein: CASSINQGAEQYF. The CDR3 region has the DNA TGTGCCAGTAGTATTAATCAGGGTGCCGAGCAGTACTTC.